This T cell receptor beta chain comes out of a study of tumor-infiltrating lymphocytes in primary liver carcinoma. Background on the study: The five patients, who were men and women, ranged in age from 30 to 69 years. The study's findings and limits: The overlap of tumor-adjacent and tumor-blood pairs was smaller than that of tumor region pairs. Top clones occupying all five tumor regions numbered only about 7-24%. Tumors had a top-250-clone fraction that was significantly higher than blood (p = 0.039).

Unsorted bulk tissue (roughly 19-31 mg) underwent RNA and DNA co-extraction. Turning to this clonotype: The antigen is not known. One junction end disagrees with the germline gene, perhaps due to a read error.

TCR beta cDNA was reverse-transcribed from 500 ng of total RNA. The reaction used a constant-region primer and ProtoScript II reverse transcriptase. Each TCR beta library was derived from three nested multiplex PCR rounds that employed slightly modified ARM-PCR. Primers for the first two PCR rounds were TRBV1-TRBV30 forward primers and a C-beta reverse primer (approximately 10 cycles per round). TCRdb reprocessed the multiplex PCR reads via MiXCR and lists one record per CDR3 protein. The sample has about 100,000 distinct CDR3 sequences, around 71% seen once. CDR1 and CDR2 from the germline V gene are SGHNT and YYREEE (reference sequence). This CDR3 contains 16 residues.

Input material: liver tumor tissue from sampling region 2. The subset was: tumor region T2, inferior pole. The sequence came from a woman aged 55-70 years with primary liver carcinoma and hepatitis B virus infection. The chain employs TRBV5-4 and TRBJ2-7; 11 bases match TRBD2. The CDR3 coding sequence is TGCGCCAGCAGCCCACCGGGTAGCGGGAGGGCGTACGGGCAGTACTTC. Translation gives CASSPPGSGRAYGQYF. Based on the CDR3 plus reference TRBV5-4 and TRBJ2-7, the full variable domain is ETGVTQSPTHLIKTRGQQVTLRCSSQSGHNTVSWYQQALGQGPQFIFQYYREEENGRGNFPPRFSGLQFPNYSSELNVNALELDDSALYLCASSPPGSGRAYGQYFGPGTRLTVT.